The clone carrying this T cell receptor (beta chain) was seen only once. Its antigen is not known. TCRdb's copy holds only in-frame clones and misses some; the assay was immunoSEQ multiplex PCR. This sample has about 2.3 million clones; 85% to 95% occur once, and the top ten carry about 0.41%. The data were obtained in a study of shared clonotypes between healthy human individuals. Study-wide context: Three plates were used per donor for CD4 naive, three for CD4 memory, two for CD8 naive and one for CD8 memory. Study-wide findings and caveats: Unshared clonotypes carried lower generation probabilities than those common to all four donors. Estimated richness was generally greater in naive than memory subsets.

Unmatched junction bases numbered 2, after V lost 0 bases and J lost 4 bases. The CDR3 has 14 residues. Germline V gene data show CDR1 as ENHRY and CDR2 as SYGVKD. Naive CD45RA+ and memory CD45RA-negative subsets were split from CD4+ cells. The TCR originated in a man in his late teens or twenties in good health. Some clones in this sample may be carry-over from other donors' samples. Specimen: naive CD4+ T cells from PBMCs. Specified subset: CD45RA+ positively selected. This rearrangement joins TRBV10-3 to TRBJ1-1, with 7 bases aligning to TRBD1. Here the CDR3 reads CAISESQGVTEAFF. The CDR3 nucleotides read TGTGCCATCAGTGAGTCCCAGGGGGTCACTGAAGCTTTCTTT.